Listed below are T cell receptor beta chains from one sample, sequenced in a study of cytomegalovirus exposure and HLA in healthy donors. Assay used: immunoSEQ multiplex PCR; TCRdb lists only in-frame clones, some missing. Of a few hundred thousand clones in the sample, roughly 70% are singletons; the top ten hold 1.8%. Sequencing used PBMCs. These receptors all stem from a woman aged 25-40 years in good health and CMV-seronegative. CDR3s include the opening cysteine and the closing phenylalanine or tryptophan. The D gene is left open where the match is weak. Size tells how often a clone was seen (once, few, many) or the class of an expanded clone, and some rows leave it out.

.	14	TRBV2	.	TRBJ1-1	CASMLGGKNTEAFF	TGTGCCAGCATGTTGGGAGGGAAAAACACTGAAGCTTTCTTT
.	18	TRBV5-1	few	TRBJ2-7	CASSLEGGGSPSSYEQYF	TGCGCCAGCAGCTTGGAAGGGGGGGGCTCCCCATCCTCCTACGAGCAGTACTTC
.	14	TRBV27	.	TRBJ2-3	CATRWGTSTDTQYF	TGTGCCACCCGCTGGGGGACTAGCACAGATACGCAGTATTTT
.	13	TRBV7-9	.	TRBJ1-2	CASSKAGIDGYTF	TGTGCCAGCTCGAAGGCCGGGATCGATGGCTACACCTTC
.	15	TRBV2	.	TRBJ1-4	CASSKGQGGDEKLFF	TGTGCCAGCAGTAAGGGGCAGGGAGGAGATGAAAAACTGTTTTTT
TRBD1	16	TRBV19	.	TRBJ1-5	CASSPRTGGIYQPQHF	TGTGCCAGTAGTCCGCGGACAGGAGGAATTTATCAGCCCCAGCATTTT
.	14	TRBV30	few	TRBJ2-7	CAWSVTSDSYEQYF	TGTGCCTGGAGTGTTACGAGCGACTCCTACGAGCAGTACTTC
TRBD1	15	TRBV7-9	.	TRBJ1-2	CASSAGQGAGYGYTF	TGTGCCAGCAGCGCCGGACAGGGGGCTGGATATGGCTACACCTTC
.	15	TRBV30	.	TRBJ2-5	CAWSVKTSSEETQYF	TGTGCCTGGAGTGTAAAGACTAGTTCTGAAGAGACCCAGTACTTC
.	13	TRBV7-9	.	TRBJ1-2	CASGWGQNYGYTF	TGTGCCAGCGGGTGGGGCCAAAACTATGGCTACACCTTC
.	17	TRBV19	.	TRBJ1-1	CASSIGTRRAGDTEAFF	TGTGCCAGTAGTATCGGGACCAGGAGGGCGGGGGACACTGAAGCTTTCTTT
TRBD2	15	TRBV7-2	.	TRBJ2-5	CASSLDGGAVETQYF	TGTGCCAGCAGCTTAGACGGGGGGGCCGTGGAGACCCAGTACTTC
.	13	TRBV30	.	TRBJ2-7	CAWSLQGSYEQYF	TGTGCCTGGAGTTTACAGGGTTCCTACGAGCAGTACTTC
.	14	TRBV7-2	.	TRBJ1-2	CASGRGPTNYGYTF	TGTGCCAGCGGCCGCGGGCCTACTAACTATGGCTACACCTTC
.	16	TRBV15	.	TRBJ1-6	CATSSPTSSYNSPLHF	TGTGCCACCAGCAGCCCCACTAGCTCCTATAATTCACCCCTCCACTTT